This T cell receptor (beta chain) was sequenced in a study of cytomegalovirus exposure and HLA in healthy donors (dated by TCRdb to about 2017). In terms of the full investigation: In an earlier analysis of 550 to 750 of the donors, 276 Gb of sequence data and 100 million or so unique TCR beta sequences from 150 million to 200 million T cells were reported. An early release that covered about 600 HLA-typed donors contained approximately 300 gigabases of sequencing data and around 85 million unique TCR sequences. In addition to the first cohort of approximately 670 subjects, a separate validation cohort of 120 different subjects was used. Class I and class II HLA loci were covered by the typing at four-digit resolution. A later analysis re-analyzed previously published TCR beta repertoires from approximately 700 donors and added high-resolution HLA genotyping to study TCR occurrence patterns. Every repertoire in the discovery cohort had been generated on one and the same sequencing platform. The aim of the study was to test whether cataloging public T cell receptors could identify signatures of past pathogen exposure. To predict cytomegalovirus infection status, the study brought together high-throughput TCR immunosequencing, statistical association of individual TCRs with disease status, and machine learning. Among the roughly 390 genotyped donors, approximately 76% belonged to the genetic ancestry cluster associated with self-reported Caucasian donors. On average, about 240,000 unique TCR beta nucleotide sequences were sequenced per donor among 300 to 500 genotyped donors of the cohort, with roughly 20% of those sequences being non-productive. The later analysis used no new phenotypic data to find candidate immune exposures, relying instead on TCR beta sequences and their occurrence across donors. A later genetic analysis used genome-wide SNP genotypes for 398 of the 666 donors, treating that subset as a discovery cohort. Using immunosequencing, the study profiled T cell repertoires from fewer than 850 subjects and related those repertoires to cytomegalovirus serostatus. An earlier analysis of approximately 640 of the donors applied high-throughput TCR beta sequencing to assess whether each TCR beta V gene segment acted as functional or pseudogenic. Five DR-DQ haplotypes were treated as single units for association and clustering because of strong linkage in the cohort. Alongside the repertoire data, information on donor age, sex, ethnicity and CMV serostatus was compiled. The number of donors typed differed by locus, with about 629-630 for A, B, C, DRB1 and DQB1, around 500 for DQA1, nearly 610 for DPA1, and some 470 for DPB1.

The cohort was made up of roughly 670 healthy bone marrow donors. All cohort members were sampled while nominally healthy, although unrecorded immune exposures were likely present. The donor was CMV seropositive and was included in the group of some 290 seropositive cohort members. Every donor gave a peripheral blood sample, and the peripheral blood mononuclear cells from that sample were used for TCR beta sequencing. The Qiagen DNeasy Blood Extraction Kit was used to extract genomic DNA from the blood cell samples. V drops 6 bases and J drops 12 bases, leaving 14 bases in between. Counted from cysteine to phenylalanine, this CDR3 has 11 amino acids. Only CDR3 DNA remains: 33 bases, in frame from the first base. The germline V gene provides CDR1 MDHEN and CDR2 SYDVKM. The library was produced with the immunoSEQ multiplex PCR assay. For the multiplex PCR, a mixture combining 60 forward primers for TCR Vbeta segments and 13 reverse primers for TCR Jbeta segments was used. Amplification of the CDR3 region of rearranged TCR beta genes was performed with a multiplex PCR assay on genomic DNA. On the Illumina HiSeq System, the amplified TCR beta libraries were sequenced as 87-base-pair reads. From the authors' description of their analysis: A later analysis tallied around 87 million unique TCR beta chains across the 650 to 750 repertoires, and around 9.9 million of those chains were shared by two or more donors. Raw reads were error-corrected and collapsed into unique sequences by a nearest-neighbor algorithm in which closely related sequences were merged to remove PCR and sequencing errors. V, D and J gene segments were assigned by aligning CDR3 sequences to IMGT reference sequences. For a sequence to be retained, at least a six-nucleotide match to both a V gene segment and a J gene segment was required. A rearrangement was called productive if the CDR3 had no stop codons and remained in frame with V and J, and every other rearrangement was called non-productive. Following IMGT convention, CDR3 was defined as the stretch from the second conserved V-encoded cysteine to the conserved J-encoded phenylalanine. The earlier analysis of about 570 of the donors excluded any sequence lacking an unambiguous match to a single V gene segment. An earlier analysis of 587 of the donors classified V segments as functional when productive rearrangements were above 56.7% and as segregating when the standard deviation between donors was above 5%. A statistical classification framework was built to diagnose cytomegalovirus status from the catalog of TCR beta chain sequences. V and J gene assignment, in a later analysis, came from comparing TCR nucleotide sequences with IMGT/GENE-DB human TR gene sequences. A later analysis assigned CDR3 sequences and most-parsimonious VDJ recombination scenarios with the TCRdist pipeline. In a later analysis, every TCR beta chain was defined by the combination of its CDR3 amino acid sequence and its V-gene family, and reads without a unique V-gene family were dropped. In a later analysis, around 650 highly shared, low-generation-probability nucleotide sequences were removed to address suspected cross-contamination and a sequencing artifact. In a later analysis, a clonal expansion index for each public chain was calculated from normalized within-repertoire ranks of inferred template counts. A later analysis computed generation probabilities with a VDJ recombination model fitted to out-of-frame rearrangements, and checked the results against IGoR. In a later analysis, hypergeometric tests were used to score TCR-TCR, TCR-HLA and TCR-CMV co-occurrence, with a repertoire-size bias correction applied to TCR pairs. In a later analysis, false discovery rates were estimated by permuting HLA or CMV assignments 20 times. A later analysis grouped co-occurring TCRs with DBSCAN, adding TCRdist sequence similarity when clustering within HLA-allele-positive subsets. Repertoires with fewer than 30,000 or more than 120,000 public chains were left out of co-occurrence clustering, as were roughly five repertoires with anomalous nucleotide sharing. The table was pulled from immuneACCESS by TCRdb, which kept in-frame rearrangements only. Such tables lose some clones; where checked, under half of the loss comes from unresolved V genes, and the rest has no known cause. That table supplies the V and J calls and clone size; D and trimming were determined from the DNA. This sample's table carries 200,000 to 250,000 clones. Around 1.1% of the sample rests with the top ten.

Of note for this clone: Its target antigen remains unknown.

Results the study describes overall, beyond this receptor: When HLA alleles, especially DR and DQ, strongly co-occurred, attributing TCR associations to individual alleles was difficult. The authors suggested that the approach could potentially be extended to other disease states and immunological phenotypes. In vitro tests confirmed that a few of the cytomegalovirus-associated TCR beta chains recognize cytomegalovirus antigens. In a later genetic analysis, a missense DCLRE1C variant was associated with V-gene and J-gene trimming of TCR beta chains, and the association was replicated in an independent cohort. A cluster of highly shared sequence variants was judged likely to be a technical artifact of the sequencing pipeline. Across donors, most TCR sequences were observed very rarely, whereas some public TCRs were present in many individuals. Sequencing depth was assumed to be roughly uniform across donors in the presence/absence analyses, though that assumption may not hold. HLA typing was unavailable for some donors at each locus, so association tests used only the typed subset. An earlier analysis of approximately 600 of the donors showed that most TCR beta V segments appeared in productive rearrangements either about 87% or about 30% of the time, which broadly matched IMGT annotations. This cohort had only TCR beta chains sequenced, and the lack of alpha or paired-chain data limited which features could be detected. According to a later genetic analysis, donors in an Asian-associated ancestry cluster had fewer N-insertions in productive TCRs than the roughly 670-donor mean. According to a later analysis, parvovirus B19, influenza, CMV and Epstein-Barr virus appeared linked to several top co-occurrence clusters. The study listed 164 TCR beta chains as associated with cytomegalovirus. In a later analysis, HLA-associated TCR beta chains showed more clonal expansion and lower generation probabilities than non-associated chains that were equally common. At a false discovery rate of 0.05, a later analysis linked 15,000 to 20,000 TCR beta sequences to specific HLA alleles. A further reported finding was that TCR beta sequences accurately predicted the HLA-A and HLA-B alleles for most subjects in the first cohort. Some IMGT-functional V segments, including TRBV6-2 and TRBV6-3, could not be told apart with the 87-base-pair reads, so those segments were excluded. Most CMV-associated TCR beta chains appeared to be HLA-restricted in a later analysis, and the HLA associations seemed to be driven largely by CMV exposure. CMV serostatus was the only immune exposure information available for the cohort. The earlier analysis of almost 600 of the donors excluded about 16 rarely observed V segments, including chromosome 9 orphons, because counts were too low. According to a later analysis, TCR association rates differed among HLA loci, with DRB1 alleles showing the most associated TCRs and HLA-C alleles showing the fewest. Cytomegalovirus status was reported to be diagnosed by the classifier with high specificity and sensitivity in both the original and validation cohorts. Correlated functional status among segregating V segments might be attributable to linkage disequilibrium, but an unknown experimental factor could not be ruled out.

The sequence was obtained from a girl under 10 years old in good health and CMV-seropositive. Sequencing input: PBMCs. The chain is assembled from TRBV28 and TRBJ2-5, with TRBD2 tentatively as D gene (5 bases match). The DNA sequence reads TGTGCCAGCAGCTATAGCGCGTTTGAGTACTTC. It is translated as CASSYSAFEYF.